The clone carrying this T cell receptor (beta chain) has a handful of counts. CDR3 length: 13 residues. Trimming cost V 2 bases and J 3 bases, with 8 bases left between them. Germline lookup yields CDR1 MNHNS and CDR2 SASEGT. This record comes from a study of shared clonotypes between healthy human individuals. Study-level information: Donors had three CD4 naive, three CD4 memory, two CD8 naive and one CD8 memory plate apiece.

The data were produced by immunoSEQ multiplex PCR, yet TCRdb's version contains in-frame clones alone and is incomplete. This table holds almost 750,000 clones, roughly 72% found once. This receptor was obtained from a woman aged 25 to 39 in good health. This sequence joins TRBV6-1 and TRBJ2-7, with D unclear. The sequencing sample was made of memory CD4+ T cells sorted from blood. Subset noted: CD45RA-negative fraction. The CDR3 DNA reads TGTGCCAGCAGTGAAATCCGCCACTACGAGCAGTACTTC. This sequence encodes CASSEIRHYEQYF.